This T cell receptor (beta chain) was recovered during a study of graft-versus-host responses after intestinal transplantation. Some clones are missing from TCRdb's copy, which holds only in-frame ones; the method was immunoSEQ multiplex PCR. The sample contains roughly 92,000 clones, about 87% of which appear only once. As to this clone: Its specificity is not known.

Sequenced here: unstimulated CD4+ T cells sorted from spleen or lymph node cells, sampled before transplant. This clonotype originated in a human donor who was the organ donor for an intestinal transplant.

The CDR3 nucleotides are TGTGCCAGCAGCTTAGACGGGAGGAGCACTGAAGCTTTCTTT. It yields the protein CASSLDGRSTEAFF. The chain carries TRBV11-3 and TRBJ1-1; D gene uncertain. The CDR3 totals 14 residues. Germline V gene lookup returns CDR1 SGHNT and CDR2 YENEEA. Trimming shortened V by 0 bases and J by 4 bases, and 9 bases separated the two germline ends.